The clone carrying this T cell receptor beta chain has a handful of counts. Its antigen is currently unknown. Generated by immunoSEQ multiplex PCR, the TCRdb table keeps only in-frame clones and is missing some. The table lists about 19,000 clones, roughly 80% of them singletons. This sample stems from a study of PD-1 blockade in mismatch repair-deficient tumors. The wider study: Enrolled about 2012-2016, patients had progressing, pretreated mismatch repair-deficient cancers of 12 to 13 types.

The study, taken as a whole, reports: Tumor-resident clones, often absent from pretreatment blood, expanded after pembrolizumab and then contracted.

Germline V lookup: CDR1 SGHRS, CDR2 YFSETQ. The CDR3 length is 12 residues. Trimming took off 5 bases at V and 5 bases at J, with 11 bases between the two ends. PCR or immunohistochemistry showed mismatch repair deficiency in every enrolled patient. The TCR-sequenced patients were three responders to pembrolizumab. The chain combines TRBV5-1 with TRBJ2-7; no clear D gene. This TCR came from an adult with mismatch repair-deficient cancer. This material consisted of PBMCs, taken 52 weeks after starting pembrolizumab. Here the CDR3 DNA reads TGCGCCAGCAGTAGTGTGGTCAACGAGCAGTACTTC. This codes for CASSSVVNEQYF. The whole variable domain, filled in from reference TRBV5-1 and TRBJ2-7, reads KAGVTQTPRYLIKTRGQQVTLSCSPISGHRSVSWYQQTPGQGLQFLFEYFSETQRNKGNFPGRFSGRQFSNSRSEMNVSTLELGDSALYLCASSSVVNEQYFGPGTRLTVT.